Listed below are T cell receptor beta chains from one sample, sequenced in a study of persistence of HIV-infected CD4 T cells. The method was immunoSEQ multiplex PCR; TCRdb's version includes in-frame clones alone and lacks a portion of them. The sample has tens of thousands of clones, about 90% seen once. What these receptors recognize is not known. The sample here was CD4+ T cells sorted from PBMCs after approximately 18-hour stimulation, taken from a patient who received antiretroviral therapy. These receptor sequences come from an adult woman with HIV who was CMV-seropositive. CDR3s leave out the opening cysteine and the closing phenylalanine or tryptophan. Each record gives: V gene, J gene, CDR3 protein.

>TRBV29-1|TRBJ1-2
SVTGGYGYT
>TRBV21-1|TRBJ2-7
ASSPLTTGDGSEQY
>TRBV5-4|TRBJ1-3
ASSLGTVVSGNTIY
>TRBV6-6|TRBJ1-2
ASSSVPSYGYT
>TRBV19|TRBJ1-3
ASSAMKSSGNTIY
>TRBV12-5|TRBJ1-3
ASGLEGRRGTIY
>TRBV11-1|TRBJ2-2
ASTRRSGTGELF
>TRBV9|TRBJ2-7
ASSPRQGGSYEQY
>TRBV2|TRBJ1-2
ASRETGVGYT
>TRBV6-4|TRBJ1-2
ASTPEQGSYGYT
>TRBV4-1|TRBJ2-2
ASSPILVTDRSNTGELF
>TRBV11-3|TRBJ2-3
ASSTDPDTQY
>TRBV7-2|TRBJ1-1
ASSLGGMNTEAF
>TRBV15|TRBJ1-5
ATSRPTSKTGPALGRQPQH
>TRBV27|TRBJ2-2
ASSSPGQGPTGELF
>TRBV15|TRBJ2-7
ATSRERDRIYEQY
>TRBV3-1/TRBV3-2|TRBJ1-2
ASSQEQRAGYT
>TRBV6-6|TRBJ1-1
ASRGRRTDGTEAF
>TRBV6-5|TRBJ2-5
ASSPGIGETQY
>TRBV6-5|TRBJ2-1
ASSYPPLREQF
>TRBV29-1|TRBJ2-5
SLQDGQETQY
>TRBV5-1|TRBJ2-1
ASSMGQGGPLNEQF
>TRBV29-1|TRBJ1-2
SASPLGPNGYT
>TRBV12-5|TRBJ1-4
ASGRDRAKLTATNEKLF
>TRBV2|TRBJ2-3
ASSGTDRNTQY
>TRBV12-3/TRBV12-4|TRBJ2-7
ASSPSVGREQY
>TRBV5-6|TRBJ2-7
ASSSPDSYEQY
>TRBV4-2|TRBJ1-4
ASSSQTGGLREKLF
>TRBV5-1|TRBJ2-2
ASSEGQLQELF
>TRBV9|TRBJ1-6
ASSVGGADYNSPLH
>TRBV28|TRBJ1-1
ASRSHLGMNTEAF
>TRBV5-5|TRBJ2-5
ASSLGSGAQETQY
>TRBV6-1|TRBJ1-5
ASSELRQPQH
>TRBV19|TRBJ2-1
ASRNTNRGWDNEQF
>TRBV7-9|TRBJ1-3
ASSKGDRLGGNTIY
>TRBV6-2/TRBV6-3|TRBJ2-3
ASSRRRVRSTDTQY
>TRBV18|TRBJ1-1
ASSRPLNTEAF